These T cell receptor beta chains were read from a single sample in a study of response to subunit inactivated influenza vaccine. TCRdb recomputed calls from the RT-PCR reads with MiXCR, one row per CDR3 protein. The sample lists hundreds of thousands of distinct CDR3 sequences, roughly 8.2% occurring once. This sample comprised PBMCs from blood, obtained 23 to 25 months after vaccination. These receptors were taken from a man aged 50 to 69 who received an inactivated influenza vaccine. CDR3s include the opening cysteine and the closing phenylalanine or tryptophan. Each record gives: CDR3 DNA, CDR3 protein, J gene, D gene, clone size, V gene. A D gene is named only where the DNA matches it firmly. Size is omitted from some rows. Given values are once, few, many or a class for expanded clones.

DNA: TGTGCCAGCAGTCCATTCCGGACTAGCGGGATCTACGAGCAGTACTTC
CDR3: CASSPFRTSGIYEQYF
J: TRBJ2-7
D: TRBD2
size: few
V: TRBV6-2/TRBV6-3

DNA: TGTGCCAGCAGCTTAGATGCGGGAGTGACGACCCAGTACTTC
CDR3: CASSLDAGVTTQYF
J: TRBJ2-5
D: TRBD2
size: .
V: TRBV7-2

DNA: TGTGCCAGCAGCTCCGGGGGTAGGGAGTTCTTC
CDR3: CASSSGGREFF
J: TRBJ2-1
D: .
size: many
V: TRBV7-2

DNA: TGCAGCGTGGAGGTAGCGGGAGAGGATGAGCAGTTCTTC
CDR3: CSVEVAGEDEQFF
J: TRBJ2-1
D: TRBD2
size: few
V: TRBV29-1

DNA: TGCAGCGTTACGGGACAGGGCTACGAGCAGTACTTC
CDR3: CSVTGQGYEQYF
J: TRBJ2-7
D: TRBD1
size: .
V: TRBV29-1

DNA: TGTGCCAGCTCACCGACCACCACAGATACGCAGTATTTT
CDR3: CASSPTTTDTQYF
J: TRBJ2-3
D: .
size: many
V: TRBV18

DNA: TGTGCCACTTCACAGGGATACTACGAGCAGTACTTC
CDR3: CATSQGYYEQYF
J: TRBJ2-7
D: .
size: .
V: TRBV10-3

DNA: TGCGCCAGCAGCTTGGTTCGCATGAGGGACACTGAAGCTTTCTTT
CDR3: CASSLVRMRDTEAFF
J: TRBJ1-1
D: .
size: .
V: TRBV5-1

DNA: TGTGCCACCAGCATTCAGCGGGGGCAAGAGACCCAGTACTTC
CDR3: CATSIQRGQETQYF
J: TRBJ2-5
D: TRBD2
size: few
V: TRBV15

DNA: TGTGCCAGTGGGGAGCCAGTAAAGGAGCAGTACTTC
CDR3: CASGEPVKEQYF
J: TRBJ2-7
D: .
size: .
V: TRBV27

DNA: TGTGCCAGCCGGGGGGTAGGCCCGGGGAATGAGCAGTTCTTC
CDR3: CASRGVGPGNEQFF
J: TRBJ2-1
D: TRBD2
size: few
V: TRBV12-3/TRBV12-4

DNA: TGTGCCAGCAGTGCCTCGGGCAACCTCCAAAGAGAGACCCAGTACTTC
CDR3: CASSASGNLQRETQYF
J: TRBJ2-5
D: .
size: few
V: TRBV28

DNA: TGCGCCAGCAGCTTGGACCATCCGCGAAACGAGCAGTACTTC
CDR3: CASSLDHPRNEQYF
J: TRBJ2-7
D: .
size: many
V: TRBV5-1

DNA: TGTGCCAGCAGTACACTAGATCCCTACGAGCAGTACTTC
CDR3: CASSTLDPYEQYF
J: TRBJ2-7
D: .
size: few
V: TRBV11-2

DNA: TGCGCCAGCAGCTTCAAAAAGATCTCAGGTAGCTCCTACAATGAGCAGTTCTTC
CDR3: CASSFKKISGSSYNEQFF
J: TRBJ2-1
D: .
size: many
V: TRBV5-1

DNA: TGTGCCAGCAGACAAGATGTGGCAGACAACACTGAAGCTTTCTTT
CDR3: CASRQDVADNTEAFF
J: TRBJ1-1
D: .
size: .
V: TRBV3-1

DNA: TGCAGCGGGGGACAGGGGTTCTACAATGAGCAGTTCTTC
CDR3: CSGGQGFYNEQFF
J: TRBJ2-1
D: TRBD1
size: many
V: TRBV29-1

DNA: TGTGCCAGCAGGTCCATAGGACAGCCCCAGCATTTT
CDR3: CASRSIGQPQHF
J: TRBJ1-5
D: .
size: .
V: TRBV6-5

DNA: TGTGCCAGCAGAAACCCCCCGGGGTATGGCTACACCTTC
CDR3: CASRNPPGYGYTF
J: TRBJ1-2
D: .
size: .
V: TRBV6-6

DNA: TGTGCCAGCAGCTTAGGTGCAGGGAGTAGCGGGAGCACAGATACGCAGTATTTT
CDR3: CASSLGAGSSGSTDTQYF
J: TRBJ2-3
D: TRBD2
size: .
V: TRBV11-2

DNA: TGTGCCAGCAGCCAACCGAACAGGGGAAGCTATGGCTACACCTTC
CDR3: CASSQPNRGSYGYTF
J: TRBJ1-2
D: TRBD1
size: many
V: TRBV3-1

DNA: TGTGCCAGCAGTAACGGGGGGGCAGATACGCAGTATTTT
CDR3: CASSNGGADTQYF
J: TRBJ2-3
D: TRBD2
size: many
V: TRBV6-2/TRBV6-3

DNA: TGTGCCAGCAGCGTAGGACTAGCGGGAGCCTACGAGCAGTACTTC
CDR3: CASSVGLAGAYEQYF
J: TRBJ2-7
D: TRBD2
size: many
V: TRBV9

DNA: TGCAGTGCTTCCGGGACACCTGAAGGGGGCTACACCTTC
CDR3: CSASGTPEGGYTF
J: TRBJ1-2
D: .
size: many
V: TRBV20-1

DNA: TGTGCCAGCTCACCACCCAGTTCTGCGGAGACCCAGTACTTC
CDR3: CASSPPSSAETQYF
J: TRBJ2-5
D: .
size: .
V: TRBV18

DNA: TGTGCCAGCAGCCTCGGCAGTTGGGAAGTTACCGGGGAGCTGTTTTTT
CDR3: CASSLGSWEVTGELFF
J: TRBJ2-2
D: .
size: many
V: TRBV12-3/TRBV12-4